The TCR beta chain under discussion was sequenced for a study of OX40 agonist ivuxolimab in advanced cancers. Study background: A diagnosis of hepatocellular carcinoma, melanoma, renal cell or head and neck cancer was present in dose-escalation patients. Cohort: around 86% men, mean age 60, aged about 23 to 79. Anti-PD-1, anti-PD-L1 or anti-CTLA-4 therapy given earlier was allowed, and around 40% had some. Study-level points and caveats: In CD8+ T cells, expanded clones were on average more numerous than in CD4+.

The protocol was immunoSEQ multiplex PCR, while the TCRdb copy is restricted to in-frame clones and leaves out a portion. This table has 76,000 or so clones, around nine tenths appearing once. A remark on this clone: Its antigen is unknown.

This CDR3 has 15 residues. V was pared by 4 bases and J by 0 bases, with 10 bases between. CDR1 is MDHEN and CDR2 is SYDVKM in the germline V gene. This TCR came from an adult with an advanced solid tumor such as melanoma, head and neck, liver or kidney cancer. Material: CD4+ or CD8+ T cells sorted from blood, obtained in a trial of the OX40 agonist ivuxolimab. The chain is built from TRBV28 and TRBJ1-3; no reliable D call. In nucleotides, the CDR3 is TGTGCCAGCAGTTCCTTCTTCCTCTCTGGAAACACCATATATTTT. Its translation is CASSSFFLSGNTIYF.